These 13 T cell receptor beta chains originate from one sample sequenced in a study of control samples from healthy donors and cancer patients. Measured with immunoSEQ multiplex PCR; TCRdb has only the in-frame clones, and not every one. The table has about 170,000 clones, around 90% seen once; the top ten hold approximately 12%. Source material: blood. The receptors derive from a man aged 25 to 40 in good health.

The V gene is TRBV6-5, the J gene TRBJ2-2; maybe TRBD1 (6 bases). Trimming cost V 6 bases and J 1 base, with 9 bases left between them. This CDR3 comprises 14 residues. Germline loops: CDR1 MNHEY, CDR2 SVGAGI. The CDR3 bases are TGTGCCAGCAGACCGACAGGGAACACCGGGGAGCTGTTTTTT. Amino acid sequence: CASRPTGNTGELFF.

This chain links TRBV10-3 with TRBJ2-5, with D hard to call. The CDR3 covers 13 residues. Germline V lookup: CDR1 ENHRY, CDR2 SYGVKD. Trimming pared 11 bases from V and 2 bases from J, leaving 15 bases between. CDR3 nucleotides: TGTGCCGTGACCGGGCATCGACAAGAGACCCAGTACTTC. Protein: CAVTGHRQETQYF.

The genes are TRBV19 and TRBJ1-1; TRBD1 agrees at 7 bases. The CDR3 spans 14 residues. V lost 3 bases to trimming and J lost 1 base; unmatched junction nucleotides: 2. Looked up from germline, CDR1 is LNHDA and CDR2 is SQIVND (reference sequence). Here the CDR3 reads CASSIGTANTEAFF. The DNA of the CDR3 is TGTGCCAGTAGTATCGGGACAGCGAACACTGAAGCTTTCTTT.

The gene calls are TRBV5-1 and TRBJ2-7, with D maybe TRBD2 (6 bases). Germline CDR1 reads SGHRS; CDR2 reads YFSETQ. Trimming took off 0 bases at V and 2 bases at J, with 9 bases between the two ends. The CDR3 contains 14 residues. Here the CDR3 DNA reads TGCGCCAGCAGCTTGGCCTCTAGCGCCTACGAGCAGTACTTC. Amino acids: CASSLASSAYEQYF.

This chain uses TRBV12-3 or TRBV12-4 with TRBJ1-6; D remains unclear. The CDR3 totals 13 residues. V lost 3 bases and J lost 8, with 8 bases in between. The DNA of the CDR3 is TGTGCCAGCAGTTTTATGCAGGATTCACCCCTCCACTTT. This gives the protein CASSFMQDSPLHF.

This chain connects TRBV14 to TRBJ2-2; D is undetermined. Germline lookup yields CDR1 SGHDN and CDR2 FVKESK. V lost 1 base and J lost 7, with 10 bases in between. There are 14 residues in the CDR3. The CDR3 here is CASSQAVVSGELFF. CDR3 sequence (DNA): TGTGCCAGCAGCCAAGCTGTAGTAAGCGGGGAGCTGTTTTTT.

The chain links TRBV12-3 or TRBV12-4 to TRBJ1-2; maybe TRBD1 (6 bases). Trimming removed 7 bases from V and 8 bases from J, with 14 bases in between. This CDR3 spans 12 amino acids. The CDR3 DNA sequence: TGTGCCAGCATTCTCGCGAGGGGGGGCTACACCTTC. Encoded protein: CASILARGGYTF.

This chain uses TRBV21-1 with TRBJ2-1; the table's D call, TRBD2, was not checked against the DNA. TRBV21-1 is tagged as a pseudogene. This CDR3 comprises 15 residues. The CDR3 bases are TGTGCCAGCAGCAAAGTGCCCCCCGGGTACAATGAGCAGTTCTTC. It specifies CASSKVPPGYNEQFF.

CDR3 residues: CASSLGGIYYGYTF. The CDR3 DNA reads as TGTGCCAGCAGCTTAGGGGGAATCTACTATGGCTACACCTTC. The chain combines TRBV11-2 with TRBJ1-2; D call uncertain. The CDR3 is 14 amino acids. Trimming took off 1 base at V and 3 bases at J, with 9 bases between the two ends. Germline CDR1 and CDR2: SGHAT and FQNNGV.

This chain's CDR3 is CASSPGPLNTEAFF. The CDR3 nucleotides read TGCGCCAGCAGCCCGGGACCGCTGAACACTGAAGCTTTCTTT. The rearrangement uses TRBV5-1 and TRBJ1-1; perhaps TRBD1 as D (5 bases). V shed 4 bases and J shed 0 bases, with 10 bases lying between them. Per the germline V gene, CDR1 is SGHRS and CDR2 is YFSETQ. The CDR3 extends over 14 amino acids.

This chain connects TRBV18 to TRBJ2-7, with TRBD2 as a possible D gene (5 bases). With 6 bases removed from V and 2 bases from J, the gap between germline ends came to 14 bases. The CDR3 covers 14 residues. CDR1 is KGHSH and CDR2 is LQKENI in the germline V gene. The CDR3 nucleotides are TGTGCCAGCTCTCCGATGGGGAGAGCCTACGAGCAGTACTTC. Translation: CASSPMGRAYEQYF.

This sequence joins TRBV5-6 and TRBJ2-7; tentatively, D is TRBD1 (5 bases). The CDR3 consists of 17 residues. Deletions cut 2 bases from V and 1 base from J, with 19 bases between. The germline CDR1 and CDR2 sequences are SGHDT and YYEEEE. CDR3 nucleotides: TGTGCCAGCAGCTTAGGGGTAGGCAGCAGTAAATCCTACGAGCAGTACTTC. As protein: CASSLGVGSSKSYEQYF. Full variable domain (missing parts from reference TRBV5-6 and TRBJ2-7): DAGVTQSPTHLIKTRGQQVTLRCSPKSGHDTVSWYQQALGQGPQFIFQYYEEEERQRGNFPDRFSGHQFPNYSSELNVNALLLGDSALYLCASSLGVGSSKSYEQYFGPGTRLTVT.

The V call is TRBV11-3, the J call TRBJ2-7; D is uncertain. V shed 4 bases and J shed 7 bases, with 14 bases lying between them. Germline CDR1 is SGHNT and CDR2 is YENEEA. This CDR3 has 13 amino acids. DNA for the CDR3: TGTGCCAGCAGCTCGTCAGCCGGTTATGAGCAGTACTTC. As protein: CASSSSAGYEQYF.